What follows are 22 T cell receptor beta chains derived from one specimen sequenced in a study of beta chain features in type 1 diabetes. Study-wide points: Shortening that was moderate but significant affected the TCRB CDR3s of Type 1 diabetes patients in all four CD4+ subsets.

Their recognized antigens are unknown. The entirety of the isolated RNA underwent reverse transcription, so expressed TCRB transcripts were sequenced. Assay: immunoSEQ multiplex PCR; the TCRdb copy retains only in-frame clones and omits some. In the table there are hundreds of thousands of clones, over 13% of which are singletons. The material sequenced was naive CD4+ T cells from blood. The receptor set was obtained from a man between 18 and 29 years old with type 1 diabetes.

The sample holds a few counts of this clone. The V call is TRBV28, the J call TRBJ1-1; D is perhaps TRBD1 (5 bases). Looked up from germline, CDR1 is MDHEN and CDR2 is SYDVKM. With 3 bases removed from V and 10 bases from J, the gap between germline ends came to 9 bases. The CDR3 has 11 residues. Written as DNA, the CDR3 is TGTGCCAGCAGTTTGGGGGATAGAGCTTTCTTT. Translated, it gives CASSLGDRAFF.

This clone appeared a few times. CDR3 in amino acids: CSVTGRNVLTF. The CDR3, as DNA: TGCAGTGTCACCGGGCGGAACGTCCTGACTTTC. The chain combines TRBV20-1 with TRBJ2-6; D gene uncertain. Trimming stripped 7 bases from V and 10 bases from J, with 11 bases between. CDR3 length: 11 amino acids. The V gene's germline CDR1 is DFQATT and CDR2 SNEGSKA (reference sequence).

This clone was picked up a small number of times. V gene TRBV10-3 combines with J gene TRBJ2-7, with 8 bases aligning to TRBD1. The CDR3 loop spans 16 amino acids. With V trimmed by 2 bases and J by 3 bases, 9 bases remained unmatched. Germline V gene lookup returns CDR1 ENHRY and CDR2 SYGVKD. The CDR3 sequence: CAISERGDRTIYEQYF. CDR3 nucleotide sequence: TGTGCCATCAGTGAGCGAGGGGACAGGACAATCTACGAGCAGTACTTC.

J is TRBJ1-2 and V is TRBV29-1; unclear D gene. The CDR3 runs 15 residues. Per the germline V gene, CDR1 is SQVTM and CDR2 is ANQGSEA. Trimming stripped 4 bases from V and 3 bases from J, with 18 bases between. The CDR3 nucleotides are TGCAGCGTTGTTTTCGTCGGGAACCGGGACTATGGCTACACCTTC. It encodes CSVVFVGNRDYGYTF.

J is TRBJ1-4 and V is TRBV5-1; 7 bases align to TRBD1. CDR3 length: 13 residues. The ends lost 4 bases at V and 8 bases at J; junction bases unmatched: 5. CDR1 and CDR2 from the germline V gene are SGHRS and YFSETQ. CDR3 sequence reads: CASSLDRDEKLFF. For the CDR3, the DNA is TGCGCCAGCAGCCTCGACAGGGACGAAAAACTGTTTTTT.

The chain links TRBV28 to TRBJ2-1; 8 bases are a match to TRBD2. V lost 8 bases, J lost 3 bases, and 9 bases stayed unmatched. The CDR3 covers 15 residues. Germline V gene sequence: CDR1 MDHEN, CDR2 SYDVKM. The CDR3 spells CASLGLAPYYNEQFF. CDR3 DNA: TGTGCCAGCCTTGGACTAGCCCCTTACTACAATGAGCAGTTCTTC. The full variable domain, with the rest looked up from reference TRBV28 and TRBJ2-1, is DVKVTQSSRYLVKRTGEKVFLECVQDMDHENMFWYRQDPGLGLRLIYFSYDVKMKEKGDIPEGYSVSREKKERFSLILESASTNQTSMYLCASLGLAPYYNEQFFGPGTRLTVL.

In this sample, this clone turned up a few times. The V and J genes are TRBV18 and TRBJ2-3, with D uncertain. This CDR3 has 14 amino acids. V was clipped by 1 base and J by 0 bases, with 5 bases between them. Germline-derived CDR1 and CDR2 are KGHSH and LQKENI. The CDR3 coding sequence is TGTGCCAGCTCACCACTTGCTAGCACAGATACGCAGTATTTT. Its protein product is CASSPLASTDTQYF.

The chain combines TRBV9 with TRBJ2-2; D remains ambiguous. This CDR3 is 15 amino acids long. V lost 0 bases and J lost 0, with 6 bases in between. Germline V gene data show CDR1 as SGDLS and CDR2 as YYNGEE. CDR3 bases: TGTGCCAGCAGCGTAGGGCAGGCGAACACCGGGGAGCTGTTTTTT. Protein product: CASSVGQANTGELFF.

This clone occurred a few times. The CDR3 DNA reads TGTGCCAGCAGCTTAGGACAGGGTCCCTATGGCTACACCTTC. Protein product: CASSLGQGPYGYTF. The rearrangement links TRBV7-9 to TRBJ1-2; 7 bases align to TRBD1. Germline V lookup: CDR1 SEHNR, CDR2 FQNEAQ (reference sequence). The CDR3 runs 14 residues. V shed 1 base and J 4 bases; nucleotides not matched to a gene: 3.

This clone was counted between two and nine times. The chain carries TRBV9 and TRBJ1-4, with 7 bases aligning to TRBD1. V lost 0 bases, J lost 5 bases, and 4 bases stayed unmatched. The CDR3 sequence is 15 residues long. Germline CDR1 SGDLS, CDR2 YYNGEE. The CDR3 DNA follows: TGTGCCAGCAGCGTAGCGGGCAGGGGGAATGAAAAACTGTTTTTT. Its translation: CASSVAGRGNEKLFF.

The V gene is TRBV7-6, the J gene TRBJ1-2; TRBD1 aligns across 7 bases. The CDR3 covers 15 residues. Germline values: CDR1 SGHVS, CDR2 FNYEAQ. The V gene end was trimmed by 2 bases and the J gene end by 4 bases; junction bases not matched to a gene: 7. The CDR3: CASSLLGQTIYGYTF. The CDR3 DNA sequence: TGTGCCAGCAGCTTATTGGGACAGACGATCTATGGCTACACCTTC.

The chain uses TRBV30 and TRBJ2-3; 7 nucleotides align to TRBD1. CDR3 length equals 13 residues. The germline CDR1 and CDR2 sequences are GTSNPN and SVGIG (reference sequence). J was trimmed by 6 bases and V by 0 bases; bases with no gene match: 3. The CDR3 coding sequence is TGTGCCTGGAGTGTGAAGGGGGCGGATACGCAGTATTTT. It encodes CAWSVKGADTQYF.

CDR3 in DNA: TGTGCCAGCAGCTTAAACGTTGGGCACAGGGGGCATGCAGATACGCAGTATTTT. Its protein product is CASSLNVGHRGHADTQYF. V usage is TRBV7-8 and J usage is TRBJ2-3; 9 nucleotides match TRBD1. The V and J ends lost 2 bases and 4 bases, in that order; junction bases with no gene match: 13. The CDR3 loop spans 18 amino acids. CDR1 SGHVS and CDR2 FQNEAQ come from the germline V gene. The complete variable domain, with remaining parts taken from reference TRBV7-8 and TRBJ2-3, reads GAGVSQSPRYKVAKRGQDVALRCDPISGHVSLFWYQQALGQGPEFLTYFQNEAQLDKSGLPSDRFFAERPEGSVSTLKIQRTQQEDSAVYLCASSLNVGHRGHADTQYFGPGTRLTVL.

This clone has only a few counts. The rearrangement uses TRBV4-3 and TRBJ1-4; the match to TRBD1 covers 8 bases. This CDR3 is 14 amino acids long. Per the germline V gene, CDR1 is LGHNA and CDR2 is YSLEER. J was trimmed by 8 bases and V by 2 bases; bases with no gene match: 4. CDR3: CASSQPGQGEKLFF. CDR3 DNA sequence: TGCGCCAGCAGCCAACCTGGACAGGGAGAAAAACTGTTTTTT.

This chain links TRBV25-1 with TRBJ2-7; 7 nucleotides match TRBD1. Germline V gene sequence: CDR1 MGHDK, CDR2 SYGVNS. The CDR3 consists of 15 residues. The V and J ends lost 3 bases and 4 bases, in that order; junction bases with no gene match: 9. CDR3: CASSDSGTAFYEQYF. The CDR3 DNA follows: TGTGCCAGCAGTGATTCAGGGACAGCATTTTACGAGCAGTACTTC.

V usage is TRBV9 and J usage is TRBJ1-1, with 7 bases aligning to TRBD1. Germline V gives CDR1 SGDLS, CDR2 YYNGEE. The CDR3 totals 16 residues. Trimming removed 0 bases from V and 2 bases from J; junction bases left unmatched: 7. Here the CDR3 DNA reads TGTGCCAGCAGCGTAGGCTTGGCAGGGGGTAACACTGAAGCTTTCTTT. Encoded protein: CASSVGLAGGNTEAFF.

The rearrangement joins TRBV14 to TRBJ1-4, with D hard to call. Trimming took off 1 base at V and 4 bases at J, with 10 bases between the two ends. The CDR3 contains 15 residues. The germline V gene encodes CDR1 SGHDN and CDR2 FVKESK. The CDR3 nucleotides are TGTGCCAGCAGCCAAGTACTGCCGGTTAATGAAAAACTGTTTTTT. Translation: CASSQVLPVNEKLFF.

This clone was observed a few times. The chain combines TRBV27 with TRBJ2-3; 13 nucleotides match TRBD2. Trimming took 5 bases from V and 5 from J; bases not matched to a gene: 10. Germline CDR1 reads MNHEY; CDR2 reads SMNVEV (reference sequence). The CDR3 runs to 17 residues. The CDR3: CASSPGLAGAWGDTQYF. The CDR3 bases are TGTGCCAGCAGTCCAGGACTAGCGGGGGCTTGGGGAGATACGCAGTATTTT.

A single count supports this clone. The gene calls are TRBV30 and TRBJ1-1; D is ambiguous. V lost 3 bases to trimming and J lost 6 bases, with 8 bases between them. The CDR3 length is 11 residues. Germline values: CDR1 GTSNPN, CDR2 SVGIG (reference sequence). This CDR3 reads CAWSLVAEAFF. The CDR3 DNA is TGTGCCTGGAGCCTTGTAGCTGAAGCTTTCTTT.

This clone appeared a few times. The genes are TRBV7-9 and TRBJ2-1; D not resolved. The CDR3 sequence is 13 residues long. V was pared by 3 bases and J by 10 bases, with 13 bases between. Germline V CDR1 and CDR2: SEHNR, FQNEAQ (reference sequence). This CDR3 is CASSFISQPEQFF. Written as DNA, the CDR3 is TGTGCCAGCAGCTTTATTTCGCAGCCCGAGCAGTTCTTC.

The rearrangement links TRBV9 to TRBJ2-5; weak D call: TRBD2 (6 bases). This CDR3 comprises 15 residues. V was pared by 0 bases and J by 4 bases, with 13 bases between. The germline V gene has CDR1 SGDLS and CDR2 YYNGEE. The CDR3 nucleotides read TGTGCCAGCAGCGTAGGGACGGGAGCGGTAGAGACCCAGTACTTC. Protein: CASSVGTGAVETQYF.

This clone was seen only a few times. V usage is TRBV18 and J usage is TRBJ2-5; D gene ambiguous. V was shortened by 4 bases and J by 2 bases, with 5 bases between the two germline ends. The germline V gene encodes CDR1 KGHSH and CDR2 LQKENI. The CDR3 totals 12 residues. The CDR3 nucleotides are TGTGCCAGCTCACAACCTCAAGAGACCCAGTACTTC. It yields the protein CASSQPQETQYF.